These 18 T cell receptor beta chains came from one sample sequenced in a study of identical twins. In TCRdb, the 5' RACE reads were re-called with MiXCR into one record per CDR3 protein. In the table there are some 710,000 distinct CDR3 sequences, 6.1% of which are singletons. The sequencing sample was made of naive T cells sorted from blood. The receptor source for this set is a man younger than 35 in good health.

The chain recombines TRBV5-1 with TRBJ2-1; 10 nucleotides agree with TRBD2. Germline CDR1 reads SGHRS; CDR2 reads YFSETQ. This CDR3 contains 14 residues. V lost 0 bases to trimming and J lost 9 bases; unmatched junction nucleotides: 3. The CDR3, as DNA: TGCGCCAGCAGCTTGGTGTCTAGCGGGAGTGAGCAGTTCTTC. Protein product: CASSLVSSGSEQFF.

The table lists this clonotype with many counts. The V and J genes are TRBV18 and TRBJ2-4; the D call may be TRBD1 or TRBD2 (6 bases each). CDR1 is KGHSH and CDR2 is LQKENI in the germline V gene. The germline V and J ends were trimmed by 1 base and 4 bases, with 11 bases remaining between them. This CDR3 is 15 amino acids long. This chain's CDR3 is CASSPLTGRKNIQYF. CDR3 DNA: TGTGCCAGCTCACCACTTACAGGGAGGAAAAACATTCAGTACTTC.

This clonotype was observed many times. The chain links TRBV6-5 to TRBJ2-3; D remains unclear. Germline-derived CDR1 and CDR2 are MNHEY and SVGAGI. The CDR3 covers 13 residues. Trimming took 2 bases from V and 1 from J, leaving 4 bases between them. The CDR3 DNA sequence: TGTGCCAGCAGTTACGATGGCACAGATACGCAGTATTTT. Amino acids: CASSYDGTDTQYF.

This clonotype was found many times. V usage is TRBV4-3 and J usage is TRBJ2-7; 8 bases align to TRBD1. CDR3 length: 16 residues. The V and J ends lost 0 bases and 7 bases, in that order; junction bases with no gene match: 11. Looked up from germline, CDR1 is LGHNA and CDR2 is YSLEER. The CDR3 coding sequence is TGCGCCAGCAGCCAAGAAGTCAGGACAGGGTTTCGGGAGCAGTACTTC. It yields the protein CASSQEVRTGFREQYF.

Regarding this clonotype: A read error may be the cause here, since a much bigger clone is one base away. No conserved phenylalanine or tryptophan ends this CDR3, so it is likely a read error. The gene calls are TRBV5-1 and TRBJ2-7, with D possibly being TRBD2 (6 bases). Germline CDR1 SGHRS, CDR2 YFSETQ. This CDR3 comprises 13 residues. The V end lost 4 bases, the J end lost 5 bases, and 13 bases lay between the germline ends. The CDR3 sequence: CASSPGVWDEQYY. The CDR3 DNA reads as TGCGCCAGCAGCCCGGGGGTCTGGGACGAGCAGTACTAC.

This clonotype came up a few times. The rearrangement uses TRBV12-3 or TRBV12-4 and TRBJ2-5; 8 bases align to TRBD2. The CDR3 consists of 16 residues. J gave up 2 bases and V 4 bases, and 9 bases lay outside the gene matches. CDR3 sequence: CASSSGLAPRQETQYF. DNA of the CDR3: TGTGCCAGCAGTTCCGGACTAGCCCCCCGACAAGAGACCCAGTACTTC.

This clonotype has a count of ten or more. The chain has TRBV12-3 or TRBV12-4 and TRBJ1-4; D gene uncertain. This CDR3 region has 14 residues. V lost 6 bases and J 8 bases, leaving 16 bases between the germline ends. The CDR3: CASSPDPSGEKLFF. CDR3 in DNA: TGTGCCAGCAGCCCGGATCCCTCCGGGGAAAAACTGTTTTTT.

At least ten counts were recorded for this clonotype. This chain uses TRBV29-1 with TRBJ2-7, with D perhaps TRBD1 (6 bases). CDR3 length equals 14 residues. V was cut by 1 base and J by 2 bases, with 12 bases left in between. Germline CDR1 and CDR2: SQVTM and ANQGSEA. CDR3 DNA: TGCAGCGTTGAAGGGACAGATCAAACCTACGAGCAGTACTTC. Residues: CSVEGTDQTYEQYF.

This clonotype was seen ten or more times. J is TRBJ2-1 and V is TRBV4-2; TRBD1 might be the D (5 bases). Trimming removed 0 bases at V and 6 bases at J, with 12 bases between. CDR1 and CDR2 (germline): LGHNA, YNFKEQ. This CDR3 is built from 15 residues. The CDR3 loop reads CASSQETARANEQFF. The CDR3 bases are TGTGCCAGCAGCCAAGAGACGGCCAGGGCCAATGAGCAGTTCTTC.

This chain connects TRBV10-1 to TRBJ2-4; D unresolved. The CDR3 consists of 13 residues. V shed 3 bases and J shed 6 bases, with 9 bases lying between them. Germline V gene lookup returns CDR1 WNHNN and CDR2 SYGVQD (reference sequence). In nucleotides, the CDR3 is TGCGCCAGCAGTGAAACCTCCAGAAACATTCAGTACTTC. Protein: CASSETSRNIQYF.

The chain combines TRBV6-1 with TRBJ1-1; D unresolved. Per germline, CDR1 MNHNS and CDR2 SASEGT. Trimming left V 8 bases short and J 2 bases short, with 12 bases between. The CDR3 loop spans 13 amino acids. The CDR3 DNA reads as TGTGCCAGCTTTTTGGCCGGCAACACTGAAGCTTTCTTT. Protein sequence: CASFLAGNTEAFF.

This clonotype was detected ten times or more. The chain is built from TRBV13 and TRBJ2-7, with a possible D match to TRBD1 (6 bases). Trimming removed 5 bases from V and 0 bases from J, with 11 bases in between. Germline V CDR1 and CDR2: PRHDT, FYEKMQ (reference sequence). This CDR3 has 14 residues. Here the CDR3 DNA reads TGTGCCAGCAGCGTCAGGGGAGTCTCCTACGAGCAGTACTTC. Translation: CASSVRGVSYEQYF. The variable domain in full, with the rest retrieved from reference TRBV13 and TRBJ2-7, is AAGVIQSPRHLIKEKRETATLKCYPIPRHDTVYWYQQGPGQDPQFLISFYEKMQSDKGSIPDRFSAQQFSDYHSELNMSSLELGDSALYFCASSVRGVSYEQYFGPGTRLTVT.

This clonotype was counted many times. The chain joins TRBV6-1 to TRBJ2-1, with 12 bases that match TRBD2. The V gene's germline CDR1 is MNHNS and CDR2 SASEGT. V lost 6 bases, J lost 7 bases, and 7 bases stayed unmatched. The CDR3 runs to 15 residues. CDR3: CASSLTSGSSNEQFF. The CDR3 nucleotides read TGTGCCAGCAGCCTGACTAGCGGGAGCTCAAATGAGCAGTTCTTC.

Ten or more counts support this clonotype. The CDR3 bases are TGTGCCAGCAGCCTCCTAAGGGGGGGGCACACTGAAGCTTTCTTT. Protein sequence: CASSLLRGGHTEAFF. The V gene is TRBV9, the J gene TRBJ1-1; D is perhaps TRBD1 (6 bases). V was clipped by 4 bases and J by 3 bases, with 16 bases between them. There are 15 residues in the CDR3. CDR1 is SGDLS, CDR2 YYNGEE, per germline.

The table lists this clonotype with a few counts. The chain recombines TRBV12-3 or TRBV12-4 with TRBJ2-1; either TRBD1 or TRBD2 may fit D (5 bases each). V was pared by 3 bases and J by 5 bases, with 14 bases between. This CDR3 region has 15 residues. In DNA form, the CDR3 reads TGTGCCAGCAGTTTTTATCAGGGAGCGGACAATGAGCAGTTCTTC. It specifies CASSFYQGADNEQFF.

There are many counts of this clonotype. The rearrangement joins TRBV29-1 to TRBJ1-1, with D hard to call. Trimming stripped 3 bases from V and 11 bases from J, with 13 bases between. The germline V gene has CDR1 SQVTM and CDR2 ANQGSEA. The CDR3 has 11 residues. The CDR3: CSVEESLVAFF. The CDR3 coding sequence is TGCAGCGTTGAGGAGTCCTTGGTGGCTTTCTTT.

This clonotype came up a few times. The V gene is TRBV24-1, the J gene TRBJ1-1; tentatively, D is TRBD1 (5 bases). This CDR3 region has 14 residues. V was cut by 1 base and J by 7 bases, with 12 bases left in between. The germline V gene encodes CDR1 KGHDR and CDR2 SFDVKD. CDR3 coding DNA: TGTGCCACCAGTGATTTAGGGGCTCCCGGTGAAGCTTTCTTT. Translating gives CATSDLGAPGEAFF.

The table lists this clonotype with many counts. The chain combines TRBV12-3 or TRBV12-4 with TRBJ2-2; D call uncertain. Trimming cost V 1 base and J 2 bases, with 17 bases left between them. This CDR3 contains 18 residues. The CDR3 spells CASSLGRMGNSNTGELFF. In nucleotides, the CDR3 is TGTGCCAGCAGTTTAGGGCGGATGGGGAACTCAAACACCGGGGAGCTGTTTTTT.